This TCR beta chain originates from a study of brain metastases from non-small cell lung cancer. The table came from immunoSEQ multiplex PCR; TCRdb's copy has only in-frame clones and leaves some out. The repertoire holds roughly 4,700 clones, with roughly 80% as singletons. Germline-derived CDR1 and CDR2 are DFQATT and SNEGSKA (reference sequence). The ends lost 6 bases at V and 0 bases at J; junction bases unmatched: 12. The CDR3 totals 16 residues. The V gene is TRBV20-1, the J gene TRBJ2-3, with 7 bases matching TRBD2. The receptor's source is a donor over 35 with non-small cell lung cancer. Sequenced sample: primary lung tumor tissue. Written as DNA, the CDR3 is TGCAGTGCCAGTCAGTGGGCGCGGGGGAGCACAGATACGCAGTATTTT. This sequence encodes CSASQWARGSTDTQYF.